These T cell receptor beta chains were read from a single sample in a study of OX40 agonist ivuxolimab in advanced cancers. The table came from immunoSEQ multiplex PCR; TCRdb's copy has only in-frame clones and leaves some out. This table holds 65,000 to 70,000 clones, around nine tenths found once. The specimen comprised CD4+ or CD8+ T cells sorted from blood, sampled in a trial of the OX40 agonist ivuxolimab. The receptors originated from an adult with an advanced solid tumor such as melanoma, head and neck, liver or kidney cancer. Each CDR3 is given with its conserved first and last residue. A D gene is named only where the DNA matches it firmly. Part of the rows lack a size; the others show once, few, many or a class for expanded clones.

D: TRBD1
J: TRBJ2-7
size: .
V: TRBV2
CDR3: CASRVGTDLSEQYF
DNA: TGTGCCAGCAGGGTGGGGACAGACCTTTCTGAGCAGTACTTC

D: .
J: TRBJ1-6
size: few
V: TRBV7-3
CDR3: CASSLDRRGYNSPLHF
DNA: TGTGCCAGCAGCTTAGATCGACGAGGGTACAATTCACCCCTCCACTTT

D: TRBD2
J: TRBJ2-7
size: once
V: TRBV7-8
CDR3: CASSRGFIGTSGGSEQYF
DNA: TGTGCCAGCAGCCGCGGCTTCATAGGGACTAGCGGGGGGAGCGAGCAGTACTTC

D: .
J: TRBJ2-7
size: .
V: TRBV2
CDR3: CASSQTEGVGEQYF
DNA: TGTGCCAGCAGTCAAACGGAGGGGGTAGGCGAGCAGTACTTC

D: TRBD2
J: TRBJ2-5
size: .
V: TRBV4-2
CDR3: CASSPGRSGGVQETQYF
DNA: TGTGCCAGCAGCCCGGGCAGGAGTGGGGGGGTCCAAGAGACCCAGTACTTC

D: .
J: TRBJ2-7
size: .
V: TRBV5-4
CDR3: CASSLRGGGSYEQYF
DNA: TGTGCCAGCAGCTTGAGAGGGGGCGGGAGTTACGAGCAGTACTTC

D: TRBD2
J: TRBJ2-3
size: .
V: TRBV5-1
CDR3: CASSPIAGTSGGTDTQYF
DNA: TGCGCCAGCAGCCCGATCGCAGGGACTAGCGGGGGCACAGATACGCAGTATTTT

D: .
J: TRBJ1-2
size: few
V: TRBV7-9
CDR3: CASSLVRGQDTF
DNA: TGTGCCAGCAGCTTAGTACGGGGGCAGGACACCTTC

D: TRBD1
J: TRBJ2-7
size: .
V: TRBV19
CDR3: CASSISRTGFYEQYF
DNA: TGTGCCAGTAGTATATCCCGGACAGGGTTCTACGAGCAGTACTTC

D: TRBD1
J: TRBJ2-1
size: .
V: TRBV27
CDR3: CASSFGQGIGEQFF
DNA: TGTGCCAGCAGTTTCGGACAGGGCATTGGGGAGCAGTTCTTC

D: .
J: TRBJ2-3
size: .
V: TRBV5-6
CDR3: CASSLGGAGTDTQYF
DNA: TGTGCCAGCAGCTTGGGCGGGGCCGGCACAGATACGCAGTATTTT

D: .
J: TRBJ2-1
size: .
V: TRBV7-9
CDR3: CASSLVPEARDNEQFF
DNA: TGTGCCAGCAGCTTAGTCCCGGAAGCAAGGGACAATGAGCAGTTCTTC

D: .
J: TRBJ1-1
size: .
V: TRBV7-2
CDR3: CASSKGLTGTEAFF
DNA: TGTGCCAGCAGCAAGGGACTGACCGGCACTGAAGCTTTCTTT

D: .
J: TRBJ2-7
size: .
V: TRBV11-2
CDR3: CASSLVFTGDYEQYF
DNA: TGTGCCAGCAGCTTAGTATTCACGGGAGACTACGAGCAGTACTTC

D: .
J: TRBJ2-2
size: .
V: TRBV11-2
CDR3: CASSLVTLSTGELFF
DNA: TGTGCCAGCAGCTTAGTAACCCTTTCAACCGGGGAGCTGTTTTTT

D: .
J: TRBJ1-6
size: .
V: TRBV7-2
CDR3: CASSYPGLGENSPLHF
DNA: TGTGCCAGCAGCTACCCGGGCCTTGGAGAGAATTCACCCCTCCACTTT

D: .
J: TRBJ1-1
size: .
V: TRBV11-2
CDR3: CASSLSRTKGNTEAFF
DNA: TGTGCCAGCAGCTTAAGCCGGACGAAGGGGAACACTGAAGCTTTCTTT

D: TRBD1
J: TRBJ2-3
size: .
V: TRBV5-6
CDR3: CASSLGDRGRFTDTQYF
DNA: TGTGCCAGCAGCTTAGGGGACAGGGGGCGCTTCACAGATACGCAGTATTTT

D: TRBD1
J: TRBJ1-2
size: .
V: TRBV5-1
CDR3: CASSLDTGGSGYTF
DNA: TGCGCCAGCAGCTTGGATACAGGGGGCTCTGGCTACACCTTC

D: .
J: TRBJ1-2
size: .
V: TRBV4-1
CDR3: CASTASATGSYGYTF
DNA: TGCGCCAGCACCGCGTCCGCTACAGGGTCCTATGGCTACACCTTC

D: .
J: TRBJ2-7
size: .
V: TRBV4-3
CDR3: CASSRQGGSSEQYF
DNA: TGCGCCAGCAGCCGCCAGGGGGGCTCGAGCGAGCAGTACTTC

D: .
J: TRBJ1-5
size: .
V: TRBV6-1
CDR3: CASSDGPGNQPQHF
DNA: TGTGCCAGCAGTGATGGTCCGGGAAATCAGCCCCAGCATTTT

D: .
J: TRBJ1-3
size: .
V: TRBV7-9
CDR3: CASSLGGAGNTIYF
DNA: TGTGCCAGCAGCTTAGGAGGGGCCGGAAACACCATATATTTT

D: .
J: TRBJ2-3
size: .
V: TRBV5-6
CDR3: CASSLDGNTQYF
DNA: TGTGCCAGCAGCTTGGATGGAAATACGCAGTATTTT

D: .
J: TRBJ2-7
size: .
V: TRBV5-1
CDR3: CASSPEGQEQYF
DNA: TGCGCCAGCAGCCCGGAAGGACAAGAGCAGTACTTC

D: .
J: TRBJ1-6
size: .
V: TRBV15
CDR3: CATSRDLAASYNSPLHF
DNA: TGTGCCACCAGCAGAGATTTAGCAGCGAGCTATAATTCACCCCTCCACTTT

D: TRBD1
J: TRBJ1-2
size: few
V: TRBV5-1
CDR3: CASSLLQGDYGYTF
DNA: TGCGCCAGCAGCTTGTTACAGGGGGACTATGGCTACACCTTC

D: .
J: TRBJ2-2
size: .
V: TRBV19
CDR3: CASRLSRANTGELFF
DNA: TGTGCCAGTAGGCTCTCCCGCGCGAACACCGGGGAGCTGTTTTTT

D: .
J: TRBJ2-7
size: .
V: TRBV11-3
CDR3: CASSLGSTSASYEQYF
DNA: TGTGCCAGCAGCTTAGGGAGTACGTCAGCCAGCTACGAGCAGTACTTC

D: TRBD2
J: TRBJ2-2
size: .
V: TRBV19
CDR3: CASSIPSGGNTGELFF
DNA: TGTGCCAGTAGTATTCCTAGCGGGGGAAACACCGGGGAGCTGTTTTTT

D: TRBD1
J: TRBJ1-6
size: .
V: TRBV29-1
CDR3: CSARQGGNSPLHF
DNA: TGCAGCGCCCGACAGGGAGGTAATTCACCCCTCCACTTT

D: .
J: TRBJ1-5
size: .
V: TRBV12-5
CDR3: CASGLGQTYQPQHF
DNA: TGTGCTAGTGGTTTGGGTCAGACTTATCAGCCCCAGCATTTT

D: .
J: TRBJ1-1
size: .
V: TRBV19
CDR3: CASSTNMNTEAFF
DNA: TGTGCCAGTAGTACCAACATGAACACTGAAGCTTTCTTT

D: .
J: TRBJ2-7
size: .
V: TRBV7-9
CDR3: CASSLGLTVVIADF
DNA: TGTGCCAGCAGCTTAGGTTTAACAGTTGTGATCGCGGACTTC

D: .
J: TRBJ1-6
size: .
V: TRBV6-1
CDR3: CASSEDRTRANSPLHF
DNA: TGTGCCAGCAGTGAAGATAGGACTCGAGCAAATTCACCCCTCCACTTT

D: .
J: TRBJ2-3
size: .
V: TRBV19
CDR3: CASSIGVSSSTDTQYF
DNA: TGTGCCAGTAGTATAGGAGTCAGCTCTAGCACAGATACGCAGTATTTT

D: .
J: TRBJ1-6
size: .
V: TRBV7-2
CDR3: CASSLNPPGGGSPLHF
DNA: TGTGCCAGCAGCTTAAACCCCCCCGGTGGGGGTTCACCCCTCCACTTT

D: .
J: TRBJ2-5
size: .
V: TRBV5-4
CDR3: CASSLALEETQYF
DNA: TGTGCCAGCAGCTTGGCACTAGAAGAGACCCAGTACTTC

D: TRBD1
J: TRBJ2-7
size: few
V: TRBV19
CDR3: CASSDRDRGRYEQYF
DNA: TGTGCCAGTAGCGACCGGGACAGGGGTAGATACGAGCAGTACTTC

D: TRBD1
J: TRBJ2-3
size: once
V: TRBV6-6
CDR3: CASRAVAGGDTQYF
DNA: TGTGCCAGCAGGGCCGTGGCAGGGGGAGATACGCAGTATTTT

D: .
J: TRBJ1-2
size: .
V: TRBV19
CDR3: CASSLAGQSYGYTF
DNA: TGTGCCAGTAGTTTGGCTGGGCAGAGCTATGGCTACACCTTC

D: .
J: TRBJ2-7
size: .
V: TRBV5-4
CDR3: CASSPTDRPSYEQYF
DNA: TGTGCCAGCAGCCCAACCGACAGGCCCTCCTACGAGCAGTACTTC

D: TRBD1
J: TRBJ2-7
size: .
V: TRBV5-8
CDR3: CASSTGQGGEQYF
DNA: TGTGCCAGCAGCACTGGACAGGGGGGCGAGCAGTACTTC

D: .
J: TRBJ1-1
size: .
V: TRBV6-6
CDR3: CAIRDVPNTEAFF
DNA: TGTGCCATCAGGGACGTACCGAACACTGAAGCTTTCTTT

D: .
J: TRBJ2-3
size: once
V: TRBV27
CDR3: CASSFRWGDTQYF
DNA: TGTGCCAGCAGTTTTCGGTGGGGAGATACGCAGTATTTT

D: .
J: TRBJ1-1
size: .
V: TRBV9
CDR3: CASSAHLRTETNTEAFF
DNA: TGTGCCAGCAGCGCCCATCTAAGGACAGAAACGAACACTGAAGCTTTCTTT

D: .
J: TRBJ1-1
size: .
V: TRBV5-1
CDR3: CASSLWGLNTEAFF
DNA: TGCGCCAGCAGCTTGTGGGGGCTGAACACTGAAGCTTTCTTT

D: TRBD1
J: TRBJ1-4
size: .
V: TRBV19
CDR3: CASSMGTGRNEKLFF
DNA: TGTGCCAGTAGTATGGGGACAGGACGTAATGAAAAACTGTTTTTT

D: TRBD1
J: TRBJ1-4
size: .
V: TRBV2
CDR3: CASSVFGTGDEKLFF
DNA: TGTGCCAGCAGTGTATTCGGGACAGGGGATGAAAAACTGTTTTTT

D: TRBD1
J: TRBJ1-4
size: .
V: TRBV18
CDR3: CASSPGTGNEKLFF
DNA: TGTGCCAGCTCACCTGGGACAGGGAATGAAAAACTGTTTTTT

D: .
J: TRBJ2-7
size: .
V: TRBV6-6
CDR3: CASSYRDRLYEQYF
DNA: TGTGCCAGCAGTTACCGAGACAGGCTCTACGAGCAGTACTTC

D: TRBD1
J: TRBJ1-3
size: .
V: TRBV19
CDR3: CASSIPVSGTAPGNTIYF
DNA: TGTGCCAGTAGTATTCCCGTATCGGGGACAGCTCCTGGAAACACCATATATTTT

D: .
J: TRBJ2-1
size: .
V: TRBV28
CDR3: CASSLPQPSYNEQFF
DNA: TGTGCCAGCAGTTTACCCCAGCCCTCCTACAATGAGCAGTTCTTC

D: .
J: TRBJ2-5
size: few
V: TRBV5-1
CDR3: CASSSHETQYF
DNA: TGCGCCAGCAGCTCTCATGAGACCCAGTACTTC

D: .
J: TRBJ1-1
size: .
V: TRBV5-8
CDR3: CASSPGIMNTEAFF
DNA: TGTGCCAGCAGCCCCGGGATCATGAACACTGAAGCTTTCTTT

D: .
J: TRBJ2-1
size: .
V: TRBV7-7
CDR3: CASSLWGGANEQFF
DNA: TGTGCTAGCAGCTTATGGGGTGGAGCAAATGAGCAGTTCTTC

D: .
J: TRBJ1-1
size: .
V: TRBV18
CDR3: CASHQSAGAEAFF
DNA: TGTGCCAGCCACCAGAGTGCAGGCGCTGAAGCTTTCTTT